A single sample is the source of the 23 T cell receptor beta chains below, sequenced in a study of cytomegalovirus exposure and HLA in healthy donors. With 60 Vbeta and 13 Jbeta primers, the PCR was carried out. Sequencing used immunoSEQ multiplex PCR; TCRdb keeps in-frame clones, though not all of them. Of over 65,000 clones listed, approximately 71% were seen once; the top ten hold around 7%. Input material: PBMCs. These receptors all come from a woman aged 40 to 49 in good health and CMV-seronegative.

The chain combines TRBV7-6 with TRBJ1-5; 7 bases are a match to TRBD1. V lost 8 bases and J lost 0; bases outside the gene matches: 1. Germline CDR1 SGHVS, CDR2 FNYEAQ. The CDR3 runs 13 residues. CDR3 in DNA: TGTGCCAGCGGGACAGATAGCAATCAGCCCCAGCATTTT. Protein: CASGTDSNQPQHF.

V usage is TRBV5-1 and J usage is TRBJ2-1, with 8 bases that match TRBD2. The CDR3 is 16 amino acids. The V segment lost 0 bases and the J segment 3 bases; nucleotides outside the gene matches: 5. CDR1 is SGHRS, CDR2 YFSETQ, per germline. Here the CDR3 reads CASSLGVAGIYNEQFF. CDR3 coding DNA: TGCGCCAGCAGCTTGGGCGTAGCGGGGATCTACAATGAGCAGTTCTTC.

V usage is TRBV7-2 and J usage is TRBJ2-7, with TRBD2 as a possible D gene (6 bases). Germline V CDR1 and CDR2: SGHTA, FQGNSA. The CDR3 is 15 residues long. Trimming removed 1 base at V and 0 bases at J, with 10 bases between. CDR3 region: CASSLVSGSSYEQYF. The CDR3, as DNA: TGTGCCAGCAGCTTAGTGTCCGGGAGCTCCTACGAGCAGTACTTC.

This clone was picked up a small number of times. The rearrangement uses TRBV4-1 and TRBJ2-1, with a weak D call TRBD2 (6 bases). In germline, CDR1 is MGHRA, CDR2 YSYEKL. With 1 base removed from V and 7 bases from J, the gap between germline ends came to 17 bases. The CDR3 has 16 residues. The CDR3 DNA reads TGCGCCAGCAGCCAAGGGCAAGGAGGGGTATTAAATGAGCAGTTCTTC. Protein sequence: CASSQGQGGVLNEQFF.

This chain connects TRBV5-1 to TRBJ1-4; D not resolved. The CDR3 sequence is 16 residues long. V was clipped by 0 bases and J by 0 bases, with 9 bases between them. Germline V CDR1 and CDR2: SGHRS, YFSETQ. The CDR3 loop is CASSLGRVATNEKLFF. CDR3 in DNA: TGCGCCAGCAGCTTGGGGAGAGTTGCAACTAATGAAAAACTGTTTTTT.

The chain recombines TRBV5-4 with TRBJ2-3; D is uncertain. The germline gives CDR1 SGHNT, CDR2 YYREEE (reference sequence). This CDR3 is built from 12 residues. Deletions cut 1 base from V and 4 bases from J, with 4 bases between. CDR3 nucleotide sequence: TGTGCCAGCAGCTTGCTTGCAGATACGCAGTATTTT. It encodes CASSLLADTQYF. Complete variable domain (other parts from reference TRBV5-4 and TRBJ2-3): ETGVTQSPTHLIKTRGQQVTLRCSSQSGHNTVSWYQQALGQGPQFIFQYYREEENGRGNFPPRFSGLQFPNYSSELNVNALELDDSALYLCASSLLADTQYFGPGTRLTVL.

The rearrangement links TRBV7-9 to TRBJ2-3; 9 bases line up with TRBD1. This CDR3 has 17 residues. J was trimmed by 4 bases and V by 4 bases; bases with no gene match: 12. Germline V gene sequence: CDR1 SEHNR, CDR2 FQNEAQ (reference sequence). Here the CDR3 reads CASSSFLGTGSPDTQYF. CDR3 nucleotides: TGTGCCAGCAGCTCCTTTTTGGGGACAGGGAGTCCAGATACGCAGTATTTT.

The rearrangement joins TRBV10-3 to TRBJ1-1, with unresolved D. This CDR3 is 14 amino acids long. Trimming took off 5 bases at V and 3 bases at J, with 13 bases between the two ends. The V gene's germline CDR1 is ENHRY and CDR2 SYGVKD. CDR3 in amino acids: CAISNGGLDTEAFF. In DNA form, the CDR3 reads TGTGCCATCAGTAACGGCGGTTTGGACACTGAAGCTTTCTTT.

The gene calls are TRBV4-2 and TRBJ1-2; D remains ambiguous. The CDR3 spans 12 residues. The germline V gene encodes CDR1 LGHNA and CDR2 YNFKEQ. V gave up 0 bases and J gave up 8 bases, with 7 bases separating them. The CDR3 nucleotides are TGTGCCAGCAGCCAAGACACGAGAGGCTACACCTTC. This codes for CASSQDTRGYTF.

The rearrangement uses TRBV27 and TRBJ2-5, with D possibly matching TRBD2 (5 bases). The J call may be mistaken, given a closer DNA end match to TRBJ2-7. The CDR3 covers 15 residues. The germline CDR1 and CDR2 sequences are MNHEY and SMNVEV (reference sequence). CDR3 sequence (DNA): TGTGCCAGCAGTTTATCGTACGGAGGCGTGGACGAGCAGTACTTC. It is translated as CASSLSYGGVDEQYF.

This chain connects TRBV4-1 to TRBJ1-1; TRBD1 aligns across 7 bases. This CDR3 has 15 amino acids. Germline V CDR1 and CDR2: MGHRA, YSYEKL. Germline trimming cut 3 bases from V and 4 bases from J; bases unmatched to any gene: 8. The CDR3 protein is CASSHRRPGGTEAFF. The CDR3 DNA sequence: TGCGCCAGCAGCCATCGGAGGCCAGGGGGCACTGAAGCTTTCTTT.

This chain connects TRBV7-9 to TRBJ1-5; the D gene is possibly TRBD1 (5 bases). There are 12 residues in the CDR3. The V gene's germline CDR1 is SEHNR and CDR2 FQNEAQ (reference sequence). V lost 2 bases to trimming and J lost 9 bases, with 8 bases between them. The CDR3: CASSLPTGPQHF. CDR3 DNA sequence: TGTGCCAGCAGCTTACCCACAGGGCCCCAGCATTTT. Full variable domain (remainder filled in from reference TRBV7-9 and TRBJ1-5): DTGVSQNPRHKITKRGQNVTFRCDPISEHNRLYWYRQTLGQGPEFLTYFQNEAQLEKSRLLSDRFSAERPKGSFSTLEIQRTEQGDSAMYLCASSLPTGPQHFGDGTRLSIL.

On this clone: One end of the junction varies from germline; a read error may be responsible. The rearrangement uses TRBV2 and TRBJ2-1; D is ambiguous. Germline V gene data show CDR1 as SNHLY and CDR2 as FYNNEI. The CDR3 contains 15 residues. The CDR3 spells CASSDGSGYGNEQLF. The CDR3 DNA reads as TGTGCCAGCAGTGACGGGTCCGGGTACGGCAATGAGCAGCTCTTC.

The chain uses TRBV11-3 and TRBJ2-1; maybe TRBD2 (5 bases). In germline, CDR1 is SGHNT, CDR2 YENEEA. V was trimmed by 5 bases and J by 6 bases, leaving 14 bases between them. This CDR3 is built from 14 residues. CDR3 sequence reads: CASSREGPVNEQFF. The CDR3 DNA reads TGTGCCAGCAGCCGGGAAGGTCCTGTCAATGAGCAGTTCTTC.

CDR3 DNA sequence: TGTGCCAGCAGTGAAGCGGACTTCGGCACTGAAGCTTTCTTT. Residues: CASSEADFGTEAFF. V gene TRBV2 combines with J gene TRBJ1-1; D remains ambiguous. The CDR3 runs to 14 residues. CDR1 and CDR2 (germline): SNHLY, FYNNEI. V was trimmed by 0 bases and J by 4 bases, leaving 9 bases between them.

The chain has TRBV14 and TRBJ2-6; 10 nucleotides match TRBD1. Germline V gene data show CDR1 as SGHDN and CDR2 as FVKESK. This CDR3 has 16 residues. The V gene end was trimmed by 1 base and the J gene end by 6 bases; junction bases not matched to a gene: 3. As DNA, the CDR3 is TGTGCCAGCAGCCAAGGGACAGGGGGGGTGGCCAACGTCCTGACTTTC. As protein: CASSQGTGGVANVLTF.

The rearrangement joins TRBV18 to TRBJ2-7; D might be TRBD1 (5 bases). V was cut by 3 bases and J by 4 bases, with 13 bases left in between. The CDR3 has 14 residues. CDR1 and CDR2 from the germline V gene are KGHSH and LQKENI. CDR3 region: CASSPSRTLYEQYF. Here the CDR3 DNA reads TGTGCCAGCTCACCGAGTCGGACATTGTACGAGCAGTACTTC.

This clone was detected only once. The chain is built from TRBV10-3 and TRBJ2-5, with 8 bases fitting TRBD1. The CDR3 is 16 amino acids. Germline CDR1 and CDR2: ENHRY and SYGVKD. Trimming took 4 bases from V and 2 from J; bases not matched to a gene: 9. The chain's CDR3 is CAISGGRGPRQETQYF. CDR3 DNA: TGTGCCATCAGTGGTGGCAGGGGGCCACGTCAAGAGACCCAGTACTTC.

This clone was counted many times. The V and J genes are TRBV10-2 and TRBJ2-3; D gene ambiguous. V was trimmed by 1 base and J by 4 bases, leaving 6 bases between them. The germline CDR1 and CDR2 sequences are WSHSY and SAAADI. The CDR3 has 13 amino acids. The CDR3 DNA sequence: TGCGCCAGCAGTGAGTACAGAGCAGATACGCAGTATTTT. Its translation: CASSEYRADTQYF.

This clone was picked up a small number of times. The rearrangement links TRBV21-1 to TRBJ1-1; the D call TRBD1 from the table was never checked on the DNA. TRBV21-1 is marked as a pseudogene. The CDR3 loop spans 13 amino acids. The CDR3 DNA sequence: TGTGCCAGCAGCCCCAGGGGGCGGCCTGAAGCTTTCTTT. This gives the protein CASSPRGRPEAFF.

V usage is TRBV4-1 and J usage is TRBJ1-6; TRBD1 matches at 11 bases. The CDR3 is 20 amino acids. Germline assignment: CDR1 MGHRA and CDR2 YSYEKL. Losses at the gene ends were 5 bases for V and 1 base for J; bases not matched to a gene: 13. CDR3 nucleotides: TGCGCCAGCAGCTTACTAGGACAGGGGGCCCGAGGGTCCTATAATTCACCCCTCCACTTT. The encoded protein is CASSLLGQGARGSYNSPLHF.

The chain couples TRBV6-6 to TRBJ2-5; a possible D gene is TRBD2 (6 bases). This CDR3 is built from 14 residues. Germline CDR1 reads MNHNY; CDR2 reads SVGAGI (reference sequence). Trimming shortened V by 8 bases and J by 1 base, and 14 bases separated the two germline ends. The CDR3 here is CASRRGGTQETQYF. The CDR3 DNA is TGTGCCAGCCGACGTGGGGGGACCCAAGAGACCCAGTACTTC.

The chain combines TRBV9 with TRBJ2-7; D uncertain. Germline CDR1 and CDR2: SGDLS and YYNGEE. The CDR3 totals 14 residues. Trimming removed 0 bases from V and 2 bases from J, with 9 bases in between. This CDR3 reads CASSVGETTYEQYF. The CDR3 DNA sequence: TGTGCCAGCAGCGTAGGCGAAACTACCTACGAGCAGTACTTC.